This T cell receptor (beta chain) was profiled in a study of T cell responses to AZD1222 COVID-19 vaccine. Study conclusions and caveats: Spike regions recognized by vaccine-associated CD4 TCRs spanned the protein, led by 160-218 and 743-854. AZD1222 recipients seropositive at baseline numbered only six or seven.

The assay was immunoSEQ multiplex PCR, and TCRdb's table has in-frame clones only and misses some. The table has about 130,000 clones, approximately 92% seen once; the top ten hold under 2%. There are 13 residues in the CDR3. CDR1 is SGHKS and CDR2 is YYEKEE in the germline V gene (reference sequence). V was shortened by 0 bases and J by 3 bases, with 6 bases between the two germline ends. Note on this clone: Its antigen is still unknown.

Sequenced material: peripheral blood, taken 28 days after the second AZD1222 dose. This TCR derives from an adult who received the AZD1222 COVID-19 vaccine. This chain joins TRBV5-5 and TRBJ1-1; D is unresolved. The CDR3 DNA is TGTGCCAGCAGCTTGGCGCCGGACACTGAAGCTTTCTTT. Amino acid sequence: CASSLAPDTEAFF.